These T cell receptor beta chains were read from a single sample in a study of tumor and adjacent non-tumor tissue in lung cancer. Each CDR3 protein is one row after TCRdb ran MiXCR on the multiplex PCR reads. Of about 44,000 distinct CDR3 sequences in the sample, around 59% are singletons; the top ten hold approximately 28%. Material: distant non-tumor lung tissue. Receptor source: a woman aged 70-85 years with non-small cell lung cancer. Both conserved end residues are part of each CDR3. Each record gives: J gene, clone size, D gene, V gene, CDR3 protein, CDR3 DNA. A D gene is named only where the DNA matches it firmly. Size is stated for part of the rows, as once, few or many counts, or as a class when the clone is expanded.

j_gene: TRBJ2-7
abundance: many
d_gene: TRBD1
v_gene: TRBV5-5
CDR3aa: CASSLAVGTGDSYGQYF
CDR3nt: TGTGCCAGCAGCTTGGCCGTCGGGACAGGGGACTCCTACGGGCAGTACTTC

j_gene: TRBJ2-3
abundance: .
d_gene: TRBD2
v_gene: TRBV29-1
CDR3aa: CGVDDSGSDTQYF
CDR3nt: TGCGGCGTTGACGATAGCGGGTCAGATACGCAGTACTTT

j_gene: TRBJ2-2
abundance: .
d_gene: .
v_gene: TRBV5-5
CDR3aa: CASSFGGTGELFF
CDR3nt: TGTGCCAGCAGCTTCGGGGGAACCGGGGAGCTGTTTTTT

j_gene: TRBJ2-1
abundance: .
d_gene: .
v_gene: TRBV11-1
CDR3aa: CDSSYLSRAEQFF
CDR3nt: TGTGACAGCAGTTACCTTTCCCGAGCTGAGCAGTTCTTC

j_gene: TRBJ2-5
abundance: .
d_gene: .
v_gene: TRBV12-3/TRBV12-4
CDR3aa: CVSSIPGRQESQYF
CDR3nt: TGTGTCAGCAGTATTCCTGGGCGGCAAGAGAGCCAATACTTC

j_gene: TRBJ2-3
abundance: .
d_gene: .
v_gene: TRBV6-1
CDR3aa: CAISEARGGGYTDTQYF
CDR3nt: TGTGCCATCAGTGAAGCCCGAGGGGGGGGCTACACAGATACGCAATATTTT

j_gene: TRBJ2-1
abundance: medium-sized
d_gene: TRBD2
v_gene: TRBV10-1
CDR3aa: CASSWTSGTMNEQFF
CDR3nt: TGCGCCAGCAGTTGGACTAGCGGAACAATGAATGAGCAGTTCTTC

j_gene: TRBJ2-2
abundance: .
d_gene: .
v_gene: TRBV28
CDR3aa: CASSSRDGNDTGELLF
CDR3nt: TGTGCCAGCAGTTCCCGGGACGGAAATGACACCGGGGAGCTGTTATTT

j_gene: TRBJ2-1
abundance: many
d_gene: TRBD1
v_gene: TRBV6-5
CDR3aa: CASRGTANEQFF
CDR3nt: TGTGCCAGCAGGGGGACAGCTAATGAGCAGTTCTTC

j_gene: TRBJ2-7
abundance: .
d_gene: .
v_gene: TRBV10-3
CDR3aa: CVISETRSGYEQYF
CDR3nt: TGTGTCATCAGTGAGACGAGGTCAGGCTACGAGCAGTACTTC

j_gene: TRBJ2-3
abundance: .
d_gene: .
v_gene: TRBV5-4
CDR3aa: CASSQGVRATDTQYF
CDR3nt: TGTGCCAGCAGCCAAGGGGTGAGGGCCACAGATACGCAGTATTTT

j_gene: TRBJ1-2
abundance: many
d_gene: .
v_gene: TRBV28
CDR3aa: CASSLRTEGYTF
CDR3nt: TGTGCCAGCAGTCTCAGGACAGAAGGCTACACCTTC

j_gene: TRBJ1-4
abundance: .
d_gene: .
v_gene: TRBV5-4
CDR3aa: CATSPPGAVVEKLFF
CDR3nt: TGTGCCACCAGCCCTCCAGGGGCAGTCGTTGAAAAGCTGTTTTTT

j_gene: TRBJ2-7
abundance: medium-sized
d_gene: .
v_gene: TRBV29-1
CDR3aa: CSVREGDYEQYF
CDR3nt: TGCAGCGTGAGGGAAGGGGACTACGAGCAGTACTTC

j_gene: TRBJ2-3
abundance: few
d_gene: .
v_gene: TRBV20-1
CDR3aa: CSATPGTIGGWGRPDTQYF
CDR3nt: TGCAGTGCTACACCAGGGACGATCGGAGGTTGGGGTCGCCCAGATACGCAGTATTTT

j_gene: TRBJ1-5
abundance: .
d_gene: .
v_gene: TRBV6-1
CDR3aa: CACSPEGSNQTQHF
CDR3nt: TGTGCCTGCAGCCCCGAGGGCAGCAATCAGACCCAGCATTTT

j_gene: TRBJ2-1
abundance: .
d_gene: TRBD2
v_gene: TRBV6-5
CDR3aa: CASSCGGWGEQFF
CDR3nt: TGTGCCAGTAGTTGCGGGGGGTGGGGTGAGCAGTTCTTC

j_gene: TRBJ2-3
abundance: .
d_gene: .
v_gene: TRBV29-1
CDR3aa: CNVLAFGDTLYF
CDR3nt: TGCAACGTTTTAGCGTTTGGGGATACGCTGTATTTT

j_gene: TRBJ2-7
abundance: many
d_gene: TRBD2
v_gene: TRBV28
CDR3aa: CASAGGAYEQYF
CDR3nt: TGTGCCTCAGCGGGAGGGGCCTACGAGCAGTACTTC

j_gene: TRBJ1-1
abundance: .
d_gene: TRBD1
v_gene: TRBV28
CDR3aa: CASNLATGGVSSEGFF
CDR3nt: TGTGCCAGCAATTTAGCCACAGGGGGCGTTAGTTCTGAAGGTTTCTTT

j_gene: TRBJ1-6
abundance: .
d_gene: .
v_gene: TRBV29-1
CDR3aa: CSADERGPGSPLHF
CDR3nt: TGCAGCGCCGACGAGCGGGGGCCGGGTTCACCCCTCCACTTT

j_gene: TRBJ2-7
abundance: few
d_gene: .
v_gene: TRBV7-9
CDR3aa: CASSAAWDFRNYEQYF
CDR3nt: TGTGCCAGCAGCGCGGCCTGGGACTTTCGAAACTACGAGCAGTACTTC

j_gene: TRBJ2-1
abundance: .
d_gene: TRBD2
v_gene: TRBV4-2
CDR3aa: CASNRGLAGEPQFF
CDR3nt: TGTGCCAGCAACCGGGGACTAGCGGGAGAACCCCAGTTCTTC

j_gene: TRBJ2-1
abundance: .
d_gene: TRBD2
v_gene: TRBV5-6
CDR3aa: CASSWLAGGPNEQFF
CDR3nt: TGTGCCAGCAGCTGGCTAGCGGGAGGGCCCAATGAGCAGTTCTTC

j_gene: TRBJ2-5
abundance: .
d_gene: TRBD2
v_gene: TRBV4-2
CDR3aa: CASSQDPAGVGEAQYF
CDR3nt: TGTGCCAGCAGTCAAGATCCAGCGGGAGTGGGAGAGGCCCAGTACTTC

j_gene: TRBJ2-7
abundance: .
d_gene: TRBD1
v_gene: TRBV11-1
CDR3aa: CASSHDLGTGSYEQYF
CDR3nt: TGTGCCAGCAGCCACGACTTAGGGACAGGTTCCTACGAGCAATATTTC

j_gene: TRBJ2-7
abundance: .
d_gene: .
v_gene: TRBV7-2
CDR3aa: CASSLDYHSYEQYF
CDR3nt: TGTGCCAGCAGCCTCGACTACCACTCCTACGAGCAGTACTTC

j_gene: TRBJ1-1
abundance: few
d_gene: .
v_gene: TRBV4-1
CDR3aa: CASGHRTENTEAFF
CDR3nt: TGCGCCAGCGGCCATCGGACAGAGAACACTGAGGCTTTCTTT

j_gene: TRBJ1-2
abundance: .
d_gene: .
v_gene: TRBV11-1
CDR3aa: CPSSHSEVGYGYTF
CDR3nt: TGTCCCAGCAGTCATTCGGAAGTTGGCTACGGCTACACCTTC

j_gene: TRBJ2-7
abundance: .
d_gene: TRBD1
v_gene: TRBV29-1
CDR3aa: CSVRWSRGSYEQHF
CDR3nt: TGCAGCGTCCGATGGAGCAGGGGGTCTTACGAGCAGCACTTC

j_gene: TRBJ2-1
abundance: medium-sized
d_gene: .
v_gene: TRBV4-1
CDR3aa: CASSLNNEQFF
CDR3nt: TGCGCCAGCAGCCTAAACAATGAGCAGTTCTTC

j_gene: TRBJ2-5
abundance: many
d_gene: TRBD1
v_gene: TRBV5-4
CDR3aa: CASRHRGQYQETQYF
CDR3nt: TGTGCCAGCAGACACCGGGGACAGTACCAAGAGACCCAGTACTTC

j_gene: TRBJ2-2
abundance: few
d_gene: .
v_gene: TRBV7-9
CDR3aa: CASSLGATTGELFF
CDR3nt: TGTGCCAGCAGCTTAGGAGCGACCACCGGGGAGCTGTTTTTT

j_gene: TRBJ2-3
abundance: .
d_gene: TRBD1
v_gene: TRBV30
CDR3aa: CAWGGTGLDTQYF
CDR3nt: TGTGCCTGGGGGGGGACAGGGCTGGATACGCAGTATTTT

j_gene: TRBJ2-1
abundance: many
d_gene: .
v_gene: TRBV5-1
CDR3aa: CASMDSLASYNEQFF
CDR3nt: TGCGCCAGCATGGACAGTCTCGCCTCCTACAATGAGCAGTTCTTC

j_gene: TRBJ2-3
abundance: .
d_gene: TRBD2
v_gene: TRBV20-1
CDR3aa: CSVLAGEGGGADTQYF
CDR3nt: TGCAGTGTTCTAGCGGGAGAGGGAGGTGGCGCAGATACGCAGTATTTT